This TCR beta chain was retrieved from a study of metastatic and nonmetastatic thyroid tumors. On the study more broadly: A comparison of repertoires was made across blood and tumor or nodule tissue from malignant and benign thyroid patients.

TCRdb re-analyzed the PCR reads through MiXCR. This table has roughly 81,000 clones, about 9.1% appearing once. Every patient underwent thyroid surgery untreated. The CDR3 totals 14 residues. Germline V lookup: CDR1 SGHNT, CDR2 YYREEE (reference sequence). Trimming removed 0 bases at V and 2 bases at J, with 9 bases between. This clone was recorded at least ten times. The receptor's source is a female donor with papillary thyroid cancer or a benign thyroid nodule (not recorded which). Some clones in this sample may be carry-over from other donors' samples. The chain couples TRBV5-4 to TRBJ2-7, with a possible D match to TRBD1 (5 bases). Sequencing was done on a sample of blood. The CDR3 DNA sequence: TGTGCCAGCAGCTTGGATCAGGGCCCCTACGAGCAGTACTTC. It codes for CASSLDQGPYEQYF.